This T cell receptor beta chain was recorded in a study of preoperative IRX-2 immunotherapy in early breast cancer. Germline V gives CDR1 SGHNT, CDR2 YENEEA. CDR3 length equals 14 residues. The junction had 2 bases not matched to a gene; V was cut back by 5 bases and J by 0 bases. TCRdb keeps only in-frame clones here, not all; method: immunoSEQ multiplex PCR. The repertoire holds roughly 99,000 clones, with 86% as singletons. The treatment is: preoperative locoregional IRX-2 cytokine immunotherapy. Patients received preoperative, locoregional IRX-2 cytokine immunotherapy in a phase Ib study. The source material was tumor tissue, sampled after IRX-2 immunotherapy. This TCR derives from a human donor with breast cancer. The gene calls are TRBV11-3 and TRBJ2-7; 9 bases align to TRBD1. The CDR3 is CASSPGQGSYEQYF. Written as DNA, the CDR3 is TGTGCCAGCAGCCCGGGACAGGGCTCCTACGAGCAGTACTTC.